This entry is about one T cell receptor beta chain. The data were taken from a study of blood T cell repertoires in COVID-19. The wider study: From T cells, B-cell-depleted T cells, or PBMCs came the material, which was cDNA or gDNA.

Trimming shortened V by 2 bases and J by 6 bases, and 19 bases separated the two germline ends. The CDR3 runs 16 residues. CDR1 is LGHDT, CDR2 YNNKEL, per germline (reference sequence). In the authors' methods: Reference gene primer amplification gave estimated nucleated cell counts. Using immunoSEQ multiplex PCR, the repertoire was profiled, and TCRdb retains in-frame clones only, with some absent. V and J calls and clone size come straight from that table; D and trimming were deduced from the DNA. The sample comprises about 42,000 clones, approximately 79% of which are singletons, and nearly 45% rests with the top ten.

The sequenced material came from peripheral blood. The clonotype was recovered from a human donor in a cohort sampled during active COVID-19. The rearrangement links TRBV3-1 (or the pseudogene TRBV3-2) to TRBJ1-2; D is uncertain. The CDR3 here is CASSQSEGRGVNGYTF. The CDR3 DNA sequence: TGTGCCAGCAGCCAAAGTGAAGGGCGGGGTGTTAATGGCTACACCTTC.